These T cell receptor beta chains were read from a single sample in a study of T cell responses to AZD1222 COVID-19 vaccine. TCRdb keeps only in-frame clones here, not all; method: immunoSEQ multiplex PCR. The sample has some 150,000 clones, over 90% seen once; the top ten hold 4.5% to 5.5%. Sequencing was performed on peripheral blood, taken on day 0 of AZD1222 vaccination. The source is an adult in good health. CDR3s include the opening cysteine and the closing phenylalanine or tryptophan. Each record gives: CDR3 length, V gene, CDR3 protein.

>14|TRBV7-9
CASSPRGGKYEQYF
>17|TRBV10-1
CASSESGRPANTGELFF
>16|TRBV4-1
CASSQDLRAENTEAFF
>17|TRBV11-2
CASSLRLAGASSDTQYF
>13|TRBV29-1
CSVERLTGIEQFF
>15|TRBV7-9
CASSEIDRGNSPLHF
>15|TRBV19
CASSGRDRRNNEQFF
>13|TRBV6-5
CASGRSGSHGYTF
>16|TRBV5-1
CASSPSGTEDTGELFF
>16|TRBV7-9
CASSLRQGAGNEKLFF